This is a list of T cell receptor beta chains from one sample in a study of T cells after posttransplantation cyclophosphamide. Libraries were prepared by immunoSEQ multiplex PCR; TCRdb keeps only in-frame clonotypes and omits some of them. The sample comprises around 9,100 clones, more than 95% of which are singletons, and around 0.25% rests with the top ten. The sequencing sample was made of naive CD4+ T cells sorted from PBMCs. All receptors derive from a woman aged 55-69 years in good health, CMV-negative, and a related stem cell transplant donor. CDR3s include the opening cysteine and the closing phenylalanine or tryptophan. A D gene is named only where the DNA matches it firmly. Expanded clones are given a class, and other clones once, few, many or no size at all.

clone size	V gene	J gene	D gene	CDR3 length	CDR3 DNA	CDR3 protein
-	TRBV19	TRBJ1-3	TRBD1	15	TGTGCCAGTAGTATCGAGGGGGCCTCTGGAAACACCATATATTTT	CASSIEGASGNTIYF
-	TRBV5-1	TRBJ2-1	-	14	TGCGCCAGCAGCTACGGGTTGGGTTTAGATGAGCAGTTCTTC	CASSYGLGLDEQFF
-	TRBV2	TRBJ2-7	TRBD1	15	TGTGCCAGCAAAAATTACCGGGACAGGTCCTACGAGCAGTACTTC	CASKNYRDRSYEQYF
-	TRBV7-2	TRBJ2-5	TRBD2	17	TGTGCCAGCAGCTTCCGTCCTAGCGGGACCGTCCAAGAGACCCAGTACTTC	CASSFRPSGTVQETQYF
-	TRBV19	TRBJ1-5	-	14	TGTGCCAGTAGTACTGGTGGAGGGGTCCAGCCCCAGCATTTT	CASSTGGGVQPQHF
-	TRBV19	TRBJ1-1	-	16	TGTGCCAGTACCCCTCTGGGGGAGCCGGGGGTGGCTGAAGCTTTCTTT	CASTPLGEPGVAEAFF
-	TRBV5-1	TRBJ2-5	-	14	TGCGCCAGCAGCTTGGGGCCAGATCAAGAGACCCAGTACTTC	CASSLGPDQETQYF
-	TRBV4-2	TRBJ2-7	-	17	TGTGCCAGCAGCTCCTCGACCGTGGGAGGTCGGTCCTACGAGCAGTACTTC	CASSSSTVGGRSYEQYF
-	TRBV15	TRBJ1-6	-	15	TGTGCCACCAGCAGAGATAACATCCGGGGGGCACCCCTCCACTTT	CATSRDNIRGAPLHF
once	TRBV7-9	TRBJ2-5	-	16	TGTGCCAGCAGCGCCCCGGCGGGACTTCTTCAAGAGACCCAGTACTTC	CASSAPAGLLQETQYF
-	TRBV7-2	TRBJ2-7	-	16	TGTGCCAGCAGCTTAGCGGGCCGACCTGGGCCCTACGAGCAGTACTTC	CASSLAGRPGPYEQYF
-	TRBV5-8	TRBJ2-7	TRBD2	13	TGTGCCAGCAGCCGCGGGGGATACTACGAGCAGTACTTC	CASSRGGYYEQYF
-	TRBV28	TRBJ1-6	-	14	TGTGCCAGCAGTTCCACTCCCTATAATTCACCCCTCCACTTT	CASSSTPYNSPLHF
-	TRBV28	TRBJ1-5	-	12	TGTGCCACCGGACGGGGGAGGCAGCCCCAGCATTTT	CATGRGRQPQHF
once	TRBV18	TRBJ1-4	-	14	TGTGCCAGCTCACCCCAGGGAGGGGGTGAAAAACTGTTTTTT	CASSPQGGGEKLFF
-	TRBV9	TRBJ2-1	-	16	TGTGCCAGCAGCGTAGAAGGGGGGGCTACCTACAATGAGCAGTTCTTC	CASSVEGGATYNEQFF
once	TRBV4-3	TRBJ1-6	-	15	TGCGCCAGCAGCCAAGCCCTGGGCCCAAATTCACCCCTCCACTTT	CASSQALGPNSPLHF
-	TRBV15	TRBJ2-3	-	15	TGTGCCACCAGCCCTAATACAGCAAACACAGATACGCAGTATTTT	CATSPNTANTDTQYF
-	TRBV19	TRBJ1-2	-	15	TGTGCCAGTAGTATACTAGGCAGGGTGAAGGATGGCTACACCTTC	CASSILGRVKDGYTF
-	TRBV19	TRBJ1-5	-	17	TGTGCCAGTAGTATGAGGACAGACAGGAGTGACAATCAGCCCCAGCATTTT	CASSMRTDRSDNQPQHF
-	TRBV7-2	TRBJ1-2	-	13	TGTGCCAGCAGCTTAGGAGCAACCTATGGCTACACCTTC	CASSLGATYGYTF
-	TRBV7-2	TRBJ2-4	-	12	TGTGCCAGCAGCTTAGGGGGGGACATTCAGTACTTC	CASSLGGDIQYF
-	TRBV5-1	TRBJ2-1	TRBD2	15	TGCGCCAGCAGACAAGCGGGAGGGCCTTTCAATGAGCAGTTCTTC	CASRQAGGPFNEQFF
-	TRBV28	TRBJ2-7	TRBD1	14	TGTGCCAGCGCACGACAGGGACAGTCCTACGAGCAGTACTTC	CASARQGQSYEQYF
-	TRBV6-1	TRBJ2-2	TRBD2	15	TGTGCCAGCAGTGTCGGTCTAGCGGGAGCCGGGGAGCTGTTTTTT	CASSVGLAGAGELFF
-	TRBV5-6	TRBJ2-3	-	16	TGTGCCAGCAGCTTGGATCACTTGGGGGCAGGAGATACGCAGTATTTT	CASSLDHLGAGDTQYF
-	TRBV7-2	TRBJ2-1	-	16	TGTGCCAGCAGCTTAGACGTAGCGAGCTCCTACAATGAGCAGTTCTTC	CASSLDVASSYNEQFF
-	TRBV5-1	TRBJ2-1	TRBD2	17	TGCGCCAGCAGCTTGGCCACCGGGACTAGTTCCTACAATGAGCAGTTCTTC	CASSLATGTSSYNEQFF
-	TRBV10-1	TRBJ2-2	-	13	TGCGCCAGCAGTGAGGGGGCCACCGGGGAGCTGTTTTTT	CASSEGATGELFF
-	TRBV6-5	TRBJ1-2	-	13	TGTGCCAGCACCCTCAGGGGTAACTATGGCTACACCTTC	CASTLRGNYGYTF
-	TRBV11-2	TRBJ2-3	TRBD2	17	TGTGCCAGCAGGATGGGACTAGCGGGAGGAGTGACAGATACGCAGTATTTT	CASRMGLAGGVTDTQYF
few	TRBV29-1	TRBJ2-5	TRBD1	13	TGCAGCGTTGTACAGGGGGCTTACGAGACCCAGTACTTC	CSVVQGAYETQYF
-	TRBV6-5	TRBJ2-4	-	15	TGTGCCAGCAGTTACTTGCAGTCAGGCCGAAACATTCAGTACTTC	CASSYLQSGRNIQYF
once	TRBV19	TRBJ1-5	-	18	TGTGCCAGTAGTATAGCGGGACTAGGGCAGGGGCTAGGAGAGCCCCAGCATTTT	CASSIAGLGQGLGEPQHF
-	TRBV20-1	TRBJ1-1	-	8	TGCAGTGCTCCCGAGGCTTTCTTT	CSAPEAFF
-	TRBV4-3	TRBJ2-3	TRBD2	19	TGCGCCAGCAGCCAAAGGGGTCCTAGCGGGAGGGGTGTGACAGATACGCAGTATTTT	CASSQRGPSGRGVTDTQYF
-	TRBV5-6	TRBJ1-5	-	15	TGTGCCAGCAGCTTTGGGGGGGCCACCAATCAGCCCCAGCATTTT	CASSFGGATNQPQHF
-	TRBV19	TRBJ2-1	-	11	TGTGCCAGTAGTATAGACGGTGAGCAGTTCTTC	CASSIDGEQFF
-	TRBV4-1	TRBJ2-5	-	13	TGCGCCAGCAGCCAAGGTTTTCTAGAGACCCAGTACTTC	CASSQGFLETQYF
-	TRBV7-2	TRBJ2-7	TRBD2	16	TGTGCCAGCAGCCATTCCGGGACTAGCGGGACCTACGAGCAGTACTTC	CASSHSGTSGTYEQYF
-	TRBV7-7	TRBJ2-5	TRBD1	16	TGTGCCAGCAGCGACTCTCCGGGACAGGGCCCAGGGACCCAGTACTTC	CASSDSPGQGPGTQYF
-	TRBV7-9	TRBJ2-1	TRBD2	17	TGTGCCAGCAGTCTTCTGGCGGGAGCCCTCTCCTACAATGAGCAGTTCTTC	CASSLLAGALSYNEQFF
-	TRBV5-6	TRBJ2-2	TRBD2	16	TGTGCCAGCACCCAGCGGGGGGGCTGGGGCACCGGGGAGCTGTTTTTT	CASTQRGGWGTGELFF
-	TRBV7-2	TRBJ1-5	-	15	TGTGCCAGCAGCTTAGGAGGTCGGGGGGATCAGCCCCAGCATTTT	CASSLGGRGDQPQHF